The 7 T cell receptor beta chains reported below all come from one sample, sequenced in a study of CD8+ T cells in alopecia areata (dated by TCRdb to 2016 to 2019). Interpreted using the paper, the time point label stands for: baseline before oral tofacitinib. The protocol used for the library was the immunoSEQ multiplex PCR assay. For TCR sequencing, RNA was extracted from every sample and reverse transcribed into cDNA to serve as template. TCRdb holds this immuneACCESS table with in-frame rearrangements only. Some clones are missing; in checked studies, unresolved V genes explain under half, and the rest has no known cause. The sample table shows 140,000 to 150,000 clones, and more than 75% are seen once. The ten largest clonotypes hold around 15% of the sample. The starting material was CD8+ T cells sorted from blood, obtained at week 0. The source of these receptors is a human donor with alopecia areata.

Regarding this clone: Other DNA sequences from this sample encode an identical CDR3 as well. The gene calls are TRBV6-5 and TRBJ2-1; no definite D call. Germline V gene sequence: CDR1 MNHEY, CDR2 SVGAGI. The CDR3 length is 12 residues. V dropped 0 bases and J dropped 7 bases, with 4 bases sitting between them. CDR3 nucleotide sequence: TGTGCCAGCAGTTACTCTGGTAATGAGCAGTTCTTC. Residues: CASSYSGNEQFF.

V and J are TRBV5-4 and TRBJ1-1, with D possibly being TRBD1 (6 bases). The germline gives CDR1 SGHNT, CDR2 YYREEE (reference sequence). V gave up 3 bases and J gave up 7 bases, with 10 bases separating them. The CDR3 sequence is 12 residues long. CDR3 protein: CASSWGRGEAFF. The CDR3 nucleotides are TGTGCCAGCAGCTGGGGGCGGGGTGAAGCTTTCTTT.

The chain combines TRBV19 with TRBJ1-1; 11 bases map to TRBD1. CDR3 length: 13 residues. V shed 9 bases, J shed 6 bases, and the junction held 6 bases outside the gene matches. Per the germline V gene, CDR1 is LNHDA and CDR2 is SQIVND (reference sequence). For the CDR3, the DNA is TGTGCCAGCGCCGGGACAGGGGGATCTGAAGCTTTCTTT. Encoded protein: CASAGTGGSEAFF.

The chain has TRBV19 and TRBJ1-2; perhaps TRBD1 as D (6 bases). The germline V gene has CDR1 LNHDA and CDR2 SQIVND (reference sequence). The CDR3 runs to 14 residues. Trimming stripped 6 bases from V and 5 bases from J, with 16 bases between. CDR3 residues: CASSPGTSTYGYTF. The CDR3, as DNA: TGTGCCAGTAGCCCTGGGACATCGACGTATGGCTACACCTTC.

This rearrangement joins TRBV11-1 to TRBJ2-1, with no clear D. The CDR3 is made up of 11 amino acids. Trimming shortened V by 4 bases and J by 10 bases, and 8 bases separated the two germline ends. Germline V gene data show CDR1 as SGHAT and CDR2 as FQDESV (reference sequence). CDR3: CASSSKGEQFF. In DNA form, the CDR3 reads TGTGCCAGCAGCTCAAAGGGCGAGCAGTTCTTC.

The V gene is TRBV13, the J gene TRBJ2-1; 8 bases align to TRBD1. The germline gives CDR1 PRHDT, CDR2 FYEKMQ (reference sequence). V lost 5 bases and J lost 8; bases outside the gene matches: 11. This CDR3 contains 15 residues. The chain's CDR3 is CASSPGTGLVDEQFF. The CDR3 region has the DNA TGTGCCAGCAGCCCGGGGACAGGTCTGGTCGATGAGCAGTTCTTC.

This clone was recorded only once. The V call is TRBV5-1, the J call TRBJ1-1, with a weak D call TRBD1 (6 bases). Germline V gene sequence: CDR1 SGHRS, CDR2 YFSETQ. The CDR3 totals 14 residues. V was cut by 0 bases and J by 7 bases, with 13 bases left in between. The CDR3 loop is CASSLDPGAYEAFF. CDR3 bases: TGCGCCAGCAGCTTGGATCCGGGGGCCTATGAAGCTTTCTTT.